This T cell receptor beta chain was identified in a study of shared clonotypes between healthy human individuals. Notes on the study in general: Sharing across four donors was seen in approximately 5.2% of naive CD4 clonotypes. Naive subsets tended to show greater estimated richness than memory subsets.

Of note for this clone: Its antigen is unidentified.

The authors split each subset's genomic DNA evenly across several immunoSEQ plates. Clones were read by immunoSEQ multiplex PCR, and TCRdb kept only the in-frame ones, dropping some. The table lists more than 2 million clones, 85% to 95% of them singletons, with 0.13% in the top ten. There were no recent acute infections or vaccinations among the donors, who were healthy HIV-negative adults. The CDR3 extends over 14 amino acids. The germline V gene encodes CDR1 MNHNY and CDR2 SVGAGI (reference sequence). Trimming removed 6 bases from V and 4 bases from J; junction bases left unmatched: 6. The V gene is TRBV6-6, the J gene TRBJ1-5; TRBD1 aligns across 7 bases. The sequencing sample was made of naive CD4+ T cells sorted from blood. The subset denotes: CD45RA+ positively selected. The source is a man younger than 35 in good health. DNA of the CDR3: TGTGCCAGCAGCTCCGGCAGGGGGAATCAGCCCCAGCATTTT. Protein sequence: CASSSGRGNQPQHF.